The next 18 T cell receptor beta chains were all read from a single sample in a study of OX40 agonist ivuxolimab in advanced cancers. Libraries came from the immunoSEQ multiplex PCR assay. Here the immuneACCESS table is served through TCRdb, limited to in-frame sequences with V and J called. Missing clones are a known gap in these copies; in checked studies unresolved V genes cover under half, and the rest lacks a known reason. This sample is represented by tens of thousands of clones; more than 80% of them were singletons. Roughly 0.5% of the sample lies in the top ten. This sample comprised CD4+ or CD8+ T cells sorted from blood, obtained in a trial of the OX40 agonist ivuxolimab. These TCRs come from an adult with an advanced solid tumor such as melanoma, head and neck, liver or kidney cancer.

The chain carries TRBV5-1 and TRBJ2-7; 10 bases align to TRBD1. Germline CDR1 is SGHRS and CDR2 is YFSETQ. With V trimmed by 2 bases and J by 6 bases, 8 bases remained unmatched. CDR3 size: 15 residues. The CDR3 loop is CASSFSGTGATEQYF. In nucleotides, the CDR3 is TGCGCCAGCAGCTTCTCCGGGACAGGGGCTACCGAGCAGTACTTC.

The chain employs TRBV18 and TRBJ2-1; D possibly corresponds to TRBD2 (6 bases). The CDR3 runs 14 residues. Germline values: CDR1 KGHSH, CDR2 LQKENI. Trimming took 4 bases from V and 8 from J, leaving 15 bases between them. In nucleotides, the CDR3 is TGTGCCAGCTCACGGGACTTATTCACCTATGAGCAGTTCTTC. Its protein is CASSRDLFTYEQFF.

The chain combines TRBV28 with TRBJ1-4; D possibly corresponds to TRBD1 (6 bases). Germline V CDR1 and CDR2: MDHEN, SYDVKM. V lost 4 bases and J lost 8, with 11 bases in between. The CDR3 consists of 13 residues. CDR3 protein: CASSWGAPEKLFF. The CDR3 nucleotides are TGTGCCAGCAGTTGGGGGGCCCCAGAAAAACTGTTTTTT.

DNA for the CDR3: TGCGCCAGCAGCTTGGAAAAAGCGGTGGATGAGCAGTTCTTC. This encodes CASSLEKAVDEQFF. The V call is TRBV5-1, the J call TRBJ2-1; D is perhaps TRBD2 (5 bases). Trimming pared 0 bases from V and 8 bases from J, leaving 12 bases between. CDR3 length equals 14 residues. Germline V gene lookup returns CDR1 SGHRS and CDR2 YFSETQ.

The CDR3 DNA follows: TGTGCCACCAGCCCAGGGGCTAGCGGGAGGGCCGTTGAGCAGTTCTTC. Translation: CATSPGASGRAVEQFF. The V gene is TRBV15, the J gene TRBJ2-1; TRBD2 matches at 12 bases. With 5 bases clipped from V and 9 bases from J, the junction kept 11 bases outside the gene matches. The CDR3 extends over 16 amino acids. CDR1 is LNHNV, CDR2 YYDKDF, per germline (reference sequence).

The chain recombines TRBV5-1 with TRBJ2-5; D unclear. V lost 4 bases, J lost 5 bases, and 18 bases lay in between. CDR1 SGHRS and CDR2 YFSETQ come from the germline V gene. CDR3 size: 15 residues. CDR3 amino acids: CASSRNQGSWETQYF. The CDR3 DNA reads as TGCGCCAGCAGCCGAAACCAAGGGTCGTGGGAGACCCAGTACTTC.

The rearrangement links TRBV6-6 to TRBJ2-1; D may be TRBD2 (5 bases). The germline gives CDR1 MNHNY, CDR2 SVGAGI (reference sequence). The CDR3 totals 14 residues. Trimming pared 5 bases from V and 2 bases from J, leaving 10 bases between. The CDR3 is CASSIASTYNEQFF. DNA of the CDR3: TGTGCCAGCAGTATAGCGTCCACCTACAATGAGCAGTTCTTC.

The chain recombines TRBV5-1 with TRBJ2-1; the D call may be TRBD1 or TRBD2 (5 bases each). This CDR3 contains 13 residues. Per the germline V gene, CDR1 is SGHRS and CDR2 is YFSETQ. Trimming removed 1 base at V and 6 bases at J, with 8 bases between. CDR3 amino acids: CASSLKRGNEQFF. The CDR3 DNA sequence: TGCGCCAGCAGCTTGAAGAGGGGCAATGAGCAGTTCTTC.

CDR3 nucleotides: TGTGCCAGCAGTTTACCAATGGGACAGGGAAGCGGCTACACCTTC. It codes for CASSLPMGQGSGYTF. The chain joins TRBV28 to TRBJ1-2, with TRBD1 matching 9 bases. CDR1 is MDHEN and CDR2 is SYDVKM in the germline V gene. This CDR3 has 15 amino acids. The V segment lost 2 bases and the J segment 8 bases; nucleotides outside the gene matches: 9.

This chain links TRBV23-1 with TRBJ1-1; D call uncertain. TRBV23-1 is recorded as an ORF, its role being uncertain. Trimming shortened V by 3 bases and J by 0 bases, and 11 bases separated the two germline ends. CDR3 size: 15 residues. CDR3 residues: CASSHSSWVNTEAFF. DNA for the CDR3: TGCGCCAGCAGTCACAGCTCCTGGGTGAACACTGAAGCTTTCTTT.

The gene calls are TRBV28 and TRBJ2-7; 7 bases fit TRBD2. Looked up from germline, CDR1 is MDHEN and CDR2 is SYDVKM. The CDR3 consists of 12 residues. With 6 bases clipped from V and 6 bases from J, the junction kept 5 bases outside the gene matches. The CDR3: CASSLSGFEQYF. The CDR3 DNA is TGTGCCAGCAGCCTTAGCGGGTTCGAGCAGTACTTC.

The V and J genes are TRBV11-2 and TRBJ1-5, with D perhaps matching TRBD1 (5 bases). In germline, CDR1 is SGHAT, CDR2 FQNNGV. The V and J ends lost 0 bases and 4 bases respectively, with 7 bases between them. The CDR3 extends over 14 amino acids. The CDR3 nucleotides read TGTGCCAGCAGCTTAGACGGGGGGAATCAGCCCCAGCATTTT. It yields the protein CASSLDGGNQPQHF. The entire variable domain, with the rest obtained from reference TRBV11-2 and TRBJ1-5, is as follows: EAGVAQSPRYKIIEKRQSVAFWCNPISGHATLYWYQQILGQGPKLLIQFQNNGVVDDSQLPKDRFSAERLKGVDSTLKIQPAKLEDSAVYLCASSLDGGNQPQHFGDGTRLSIL.

The rearrangement links TRBV27 to TRBJ2-1; no definite D call. Trimming took off 5 bases at V and 9 bases at J, with 14 bases between the two ends. The length of the CDR3 is 13 residues. Germline V gene sequence: CDR1 MNHEY, CDR2 SMNVEV (reference sequence). CDR3 protein: CASSTLVASEQFF. CDR3 nucleotide sequence: TGTGCCAGCAGTACCCTAGTAGCCAGTGAGCAGTTCTTC.

The V gene is TRBV6-1, the J gene TRBJ2-2; D not certain. This CDR3 has 11 amino acids. V lost 8 bases, J lost 3 bases, and 4 bases lay in between. CDR1 is MNHNS, CDR2 SASEGT, per germline. The CDR3 loop is CASRDTGELFF. The CDR3, as DNA: TGTGCCAGCCGGGACACCGGGGAGCTGTTTTTT.

The chain has TRBV2 and TRBJ2-6, with D unclear. Germline-derived CDR1 and CDR2 are SNHLY and FYNNEI. The CDR3 sequence is 15 residues long. The V end lost 5 bases, the J end lost 0 bases, and 8 bases lay between the germline ends. The CDR3 spells CASSRLTSGANVLTF. The DNA of the CDR3 is TGTGCCAGCAGTCGACTGACCTCTGGGGCCAACGTCCTGACTTTC.

This rearrangement joins TRBV30 to TRBJ2-7; 11 nucleotides match TRBD1. The germline V gene has CDR1 GTSNPN and CDR2 SVGIG (reference sequence). The CDR3 is 13 residues long. V dropped 3 bases and J dropped 3; count of bases not matched to a gene: 1. CDR3 residues: CAWRDRGLYEQYF. The CDR3 nucleotides are TGTGCCTGGAGGGACAGGGGGCTCTACGAGCAGTACTTC.

The chain is built from TRBV9 and TRBJ1-4, with 7 bases fitting TRBD1. The CDR3 has 15 residues. Trimming removed 0 bases from V and 8 bases from J; junction bases left unmatched: 7. Germline CDR1 is SGDLS and CDR2 is YYNGEE. The CDR3 sequence is CASSVDEGASEKLFF. CDR3 coding DNA: TGTGCCAGCAGCGTAGATGAGGGGGCGAGCGAAAAACTGTTTTTT.

The chain uses TRBV28 and TRBJ1-4, with TRBD1 matching over 8 bases. The V gene end was trimmed by 5 bases and the J gene end by 5 bases; junction bases not matched to a gene: 7. This CDR3 spans 15 amino acids. Germline V gives CDR1 MDHEN, CDR2 SYDVKM. CDR3 nucleotide sequence: TGTGCCAGCAGTCGTTGGACAGGGTTCAATGAAAAACTGTTTTTT. The encoded protein is CASSRWTGFNEKLFF.